Each of the 5 T cell receptor beta chains below was sequenced from the same sample in a study of cytomegalovirus exposure and HLA in healthy donors. The PCR used 60 Vbeta and 13 Jbeta primers. Here immunoSEQ multiplex PCR was the method, and the copy in TCRdb shows in-frame clones only, minus some. In the table there are approximately 160,000 clones, around 80% of which are singletons. The sample taken for sequencing was PBMCs. The receptors originated from a male donor in good health and CMV-seronegative.

The chain couples TRBV27 to TRBJ1-4; D may be TRBD1 (5 bases). There are 17 residues in the CDR3. With 2 bases removed from V and 4 bases from J, the gap between germline ends came to 17 bases. Germline lookup yields CDR1 MNHEY and CDR2 SMNVEV (reference sequence). The CDR3 region is CASSLSPHGTDNEKLFF. CDR3 nucleotides: TGTGCCAGCAGTTTAAGTCCACATGGGACTGATAATGAAAAACTGTTTTTT.

This clone was counted a few times. The chain carries TRBV5-4 and TRBJ1-2; D is ambiguous. V dropped 1 base and J dropped 6 bases, with 16 bases sitting between them. The CDR3 totals 15 residues. From germline, CDR1 is SGHNT and CDR2 YYREEE (reference sequence). CDR3 in DNA: TGTGCCAGCAGCTTGAACGGGGTCTCAGTCAATGGCTACACCTTC. Its protein product is CASSLNGVSVNGYTF.

The gene calls are TRBV7-3 and TRBJ2-1, with TRBD1 as a possible D gene (5 bases). V gave up 5 bases and J gave up 2 bases, with 10 bases separating them. Germline CDR1 is SGHTA and CDR2 is FQGTGA. CDR3 size: 14 residues. The CDR3 reads CASSPAGPYNEQFF. In DNA, the CDR3 is TGTGCCAGCAGCCCCGCAGGGCCCTACAATGAGCAGTTCTTC.

This clone has only a few counts. This sequence joins TRBV9 and TRBJ2-1, with D possibly TRBD1 on 6 matching bases. The CDR3 is 15 residues long. The germline CDR1 and CDR2 sequences are SGDLS and YYNGEE. V shed 4 bases and J shed 0 bases, with 11 bases lying between them. The CDR3 reads CASSPDRSSYNEQFF. Here the CDR3 DNA reads TGTGCCAGCAGCCCCGACAGGTCCTCCTACAATGAGCAGTTCTTC.

This chain connects TRBV2 to TRBJ1-1; D perhaps matches TRBD1 (6 bases). V lost 7 bases and J 0 bases, leaving 12 bases between the germline ends. Germline V CDR1 and CDR2: SNHLY, FYNNEI. This CDR3 comprises 14 residues. The CDR3 is CASITGSLNTEAFF. The CDR3 DNA sequence: TGTGCCAGCATCACAGGGAGTCTGAACACTGAAGCTTTCTTT.